A single T cell receptor beta chain is shown here with its context. What antigen it recognizes has not been identified. One base away there is no much larger clone; base qualities are not given. The cohort comprised fewer than 750 healthy bone marrow donors. At the time of sampling, all cohort members were nominally healthy, though unrecorded immune exposures were likely present. The donor was CMV seropositive and belonged to the group of 250 to 300 seropositive cohort members. A peripheral blood sample was collected from each donor, and TCR beta sequencing was performed on peripheral blood mononuclear cells. The Qiagen DNeasy Blood Extraction Kit was used to extract genomic DNA from the blood cell samples. Based on the germline V gene, the CDR1 and CDR2 sequences are SGHVS and FQNEAQ. V is cut back by 3 bases and J by 3 bases, with 7 bases in the junction unmatched. The CDR3 runs 16 residues from the cysteine to the phenylalanine. Only the CDR3 DNA stays, 48 bases, in frame from base 1.

The data originate from a study of cytomegalovirus exposure and HLA in healthy donors (dated by TCRdb to about 2017). Regarding the complete study: An earlier analysis of several hundred of the donors reported over 250 Gb of sequence data and 117 million unique TCR beta sequences obtained from around 170 million T cells. Roughly 300 gigabases of sequencing data and 78 million or so unique TCR sequences were included in an early release covering several hundred HLA-typed donors. Of the 350 to 450 genotyped donors, approximately 82% fell in the genetic ancestry cluster associated with self-reported Caucasian donors. The aim of the study was to test whether cataloging public T cell receptors could identify signatures of past pathogen exposure. The study used immunosequencing to profile the T cell repertoires of 670 or so subjects and linked those repertoires to cytomegalovirus serostatus. A separate validation cohort of about 110 different subjects was used in addition to the roughly 670-subject first cohort. To predict cytomegalovirus infection status, the study combined high-throughput TCR immunosequencing, statistical association of individual TCRs with disease status, and machine learning. In a later analysis, previously published TCR beta repertoires from 600 to 850 donors were re-analyzed and high-resolution HLA genotyping was added so that TCR occurrence patterns could be studied. Rather than using new phenotypic data, the later analysis identified candidate immune exposures from TCR beta sequences and from how often those sequences occurred across donors. An earlier analysis of 500 to 750 of the donors applied high-throughput TCR beta sequencing to assess whether each TCR beta V gene segment acted as functional or pseudogenic. Donor age, sex, ethnicity and CMV serostatus were collected together with the repertoire data. Genome-wide SNP genotypes for about 55% of the 666 donors were used in a later genetic analysis, which treated that subset as a discovery cohort. Every discovery cohort repertoire had been produced on one sequencing platform. HLA typing included class I and class II loci at four-digit resolution. The number of donors typed differed by locus, with about 629-630 for A, B, C, DRB1 and DQB1, roughly 520 for DQA1, 606 for DPA1, and approximately 470 for DPB1. Several DR-DQ haplotypes were treated as single units for association and clustering because of strong linkage in the cohort. Among about 410 genotyped donors of the cohort, an average of approximately 200,000 unique TCR beta nucleotide sequences was sequenced per donor, of which 15% to 20% were non-productive. General study outcomes and caveats: A group of highly shared sequence variants was considered likely to be a technical artifact of the sequencing pipeline. According to a later genetic analysis, donors in an Asian-associated ancestry cluster had fewer N-insertions in productive TCRs than the approximately 650-donor mean. Linkage disequilibrium might explain the correlated functional status among segregating V segments, but an unknown experimental factor could not be ruled out. This cohort had only TCR beta chains sequenced, and the lack of alpha or paired-chain data limited which features could be detected. In a later analysis, several top co-occurrence clusters were reported to appear linked to parvovirus B19, influenza, CMV and Epstein-Barr virus. Because counts were too low, approximately 18 rarely observed V segments, including chromosome 9 orphons, were excluded from the earlier analysis of 500 to 700 of the donors. In an earlier analysis of over 550 of the donors, most TCR beta V segments were observed in productive rearrangements about 90% or about 30% of the time, broadly matching IMGT annotations. A further reported finding was that TCR beta sequences accurately predicted the HLA-A and HLA-B alleles for most subjects in the first cohort. Most TCR sequences were seen in very few donors, while some public TCRs were found in many individuals. At a false discovery rate of 0.05, a later analysis linked 15,000 to 20,000 TCR beta sequences to specific HLA alleles. The study gave a list of under 200 TCR beta chains associated with cytomegalovirus. V-gene and J-gene trimming of TCR beta chains was associated with a missense DCLRE1C variant in a later genetic analysis, and the association was replicated in an independent cohort. It was suggested by the authors that the approach could potentially be generalized to other disease states and immunological phenotypes. In a later analysis, the rate of TCR association differed among HLA loci, with DRB1 alleles having the most associated TCRs and HLA-C alleles having the fewest. A few of the identified cytomegalovirus-associated TCR beta chains were confirmed in vitro to be specific for cytomegalovirus antigens. Most CMV-associated TCR beta chains appeared to be HLA-restricted in a later analysis, and the HLA associations seemed to be driven largely by CMV exposure. Sequencing depth was assumed to be roughly uniform across donors in the presence/absence analyses, though that assumption may not hold. A later analysis found that HLA-associated TCR beta chains were more clonally expanded and had lower generation probabilities than equally common non-associated chains. The only immune exposure information available for the cohort was CMV serostatus. Some IMGT-functional V segments, including TRBV6-2 and TRBV6-3, could not be distinguished by the 87-base-pair reads and were therefore excluded. When HLA alleles, especially DR and DQ, strongly co-occurred, attributing TCR associations to individual alleles was difficult. In both the original and validation cohorts, the classifier was reported to diagnose cytomegalovirus status with high specificity and sensitivity. Because HLA typing was missing for some donors at each locus, association tests included only the typed subset.

The library was built by means of the immunoSEQ multiplex PCR assay. For the multiplex PCR, a mixture combining 60 forward primers for TCR Vbeta segments and 13 reverse primers for TCR Jbeta segments was used. The CDR3 region of rearranged TCR beta genes was amplified from genomic DNA by a multiplex PCR assay. The Illumina HiSeq System was used to sequence the amplified TCR beta libraries as 87-base-pair reads. The authors processed their data as follows. A later analysis tallied 80 million to 95 million unique TCR beta chains across the 666 repertoires, and about 12 million of those chains were shared by two or more donors. A nearest-neighbor algorithm error-corrected the raw reads and collapsed the reads into unique sequences, merging closely related sequences to remove PCR and sequencing errors. Alignment of CDR3 sequences to IMGT reference sequences was used to assign V, D and J gene segments. Each retained sequence needed at least a six-nucleotide match to both a V gene segment and a J gene segment. A rearrangement counted as productive if the CDR3 had no stop codons and remained in frame with V and J, and every other rearrangement counted as non-productive. CDR3 was defined by IMGT convention, running from the second conserved V-encoded cysteine to the conserved J-encoded phenylalanine. Sequences without an unambiguous match to a single V gene segment were excluded from the earlier analysis of approximately 600 of the donors. An earlier analysis of 587 of the donors classified V segments as functional when productive rearrangements were above 56.7% and as segregating when the standard deviation between donors was above 5%. A statistical classification framework was built to diagnose cytomegalovirus status from the catalog of TCR beta chain sequences. V and J gene assignment, in a later analysis, came from comparing TCR nucleotide sequences with IMGT/GENE-DB human TR gene sequences. In a later analysis, CDR3 sequences and most-parsimonious VDJ recombination scenarios were assigned using the TCRdist pipeline. In a later analysis, each TCR beta chain was defined by its CDR3 amino acid sequence together with its V-gene family, and reads lacking a unique V-gene family were excluded. A later analysis removed several hundred highly shared, low-generation-probability nucleotide sequences to deal with suspected cross-contamination and a sequencing artifact. In a later analysis, a clonal expansion index was calculated for each public chain from normalized within-repertoire ranks of inferred template counts. In a later analysis, generation probabilities were computed with a VDJ recombination model fitted to out-of-frame rearrangements, and the resulting probabilities were checked against IGoR. In a later analysis, TCR-TCR, TCR-HLA and TCR-CMV co-occurrence was scored with hypergeometric tests, and a repertoire-size bias correction was applied to TCR pairs. In a later analysis, false discovery rates were estimated by permuting HLA or CMV assignments 20 times. In a later analysis, co-occurring TCRs were grouped with DBSCAN, and TCRdist sequence similarity was added when clustering was performed within HLA-allele-positive subsets. For co-occurrence clustering, repertoires with fewer than 30,000 or more than 120,000 public chains were excluded, along with five repertoires with anomalous nucleotide sharing. TCRdb took over this immuneACCESS table, retaining in-frame rearrangements with V and J assigned. Such tables are incomplete; in checked studies, under half of the missing clones stem from an unresolved V gene, and the remainder is unexplained. V, J and clone size are taken as reported in that table, and D and trimming were inferred from the DNA itself. This sample gives approximately 210,000 clones in total; about 76% of them show up just once. The top ten constitute around 0.38% of the sample.

The clonotype comes from a male donor in good health and CMV-seropositive. The sequenced sample was PBMCs. The chain is encoded by TRBV7-8 joined to TRBJ1-5, and 8 bases in between align with TRBD1. The DNA reads TGTGCCAGCAGCTTGGATCCACAGGGGGTCAATCAGCCCCAGCATTTT. It encodes CASSLDPQGVNQPQHF.